A single sample is the source of the 27 T cell receptor beta chains below, sequenced in a study of graft-versus-host responses after intestinal transplantation. Assay used: immunoSEQ multiplex PCR; TCRdb lists only in-frame clones, some missing. The sample gives about 98,000 clones, roughly 82% of which show up once; roughly 1.4% is in the top ten. Material: PBMCs, obtained 255 days after intestinal transplant. Source of these receptors: a human patient who received an intestinal transplant, so some T cells may come from the graft donor.

The chain recombines TRBV6-1 with TRBJ2-3, with D possibly TRBD2 on 6 matching bases. Germline CDR1 is MNHNS and CDR2 is SASEGT. V shed 6 bases and J shed 5 bases, with 9 bases lying between them. The CDR3 totals 12 residues. This CDR3 reads CASREGGDTQYF. The CDR3 bases are TGTGCCAGCAGGGAGGGAGGAGATACGCAGTATTTT.

The CDR3 nucleotides read TGTGCCAGCAGTTCCATCCGGACGGGCTTGGGCTACACCTTC. It translates to CASSSIRTGLGYTF. This chain connects TRBV28 to TRBJ1-2, with no clear D. This CDR3 region has 14 residues. The V end lost 4 bases, the J end lost 8 bases, and 17 bases lay between the germline ends. The V gene's germline CDR1 is MDHEN and CDR2 SYDVKM.

The CDR3 spells CASFPTGRNTEAFF. CDR3 in DNA: TGTGCCAGTTTCCCGACAGGGCGGAACACTGAAGCTTTCTTT. V is TRBV28 and J is TRBJ1-1; 7 positions match TRBD1. This CDR3 has 14 amino acids. V shed 9 bases, J shed 1 base, and the junction held 8 bases outside the gene matches. Germline V gene sequence: CDR1 MDHEN, CDR2 SYDVKM.

The rearrangement uses TRBV5-4 and TRBJ1-2; TRBD1 agrees at 9 bases. CDR3 length equals 16 residues. Germline assignment: CDR1 SGHNT and CDR2 YYREEE (reference sequence). V shed 4 bases and J 4 bases; nucleotides not matched to a gene: 11. The DNA for the CDR3 is TGTGCCAGCAGCCCCGCCCGGACAGGGGACCTCTATGGCTACACCTTC. It encodes CASSPARTGDLYGYTF.

The V gene is TRBV10-1, the J gene TRBJ1-1, with D unresolved. Germline CDR1 is WNHNN and CDR2 is SYGVQD (reference sequence). With 2 bases removed from V and 2 bases from J, the gap between germline ends came to 12 bases. CDR3 size: 15 residues. The CDR3 sequence is CASSEGHPGNTEAFF. DNA for the CDR3: TGCGCCAGCAGTGAGGGCCATCCTGGAAACACTGAAGCTTTCTTT.

V gene TRBV28 combines with J gene TRBJ1-6; D may be TRBD1 (5 bases). The CDR3 sequence is 14 residues long. Trimming shortened V by 7 bases and J by 6 bases, and 13 bases separated the two germline ends. Germline V gene lookup returns CDR1 MDHEN and CDR2 SYDVKM. The CDR3 region is CASMRGLVNSPLHF. CDR3 nucleotide sequence: TGTGCCAGCATGAGGGGCTTGGTTAATTCACCCCTCCACTTT.

This chain connects TRBV5-1 to TRBJ2-7, with TRBD2 matching 12 bases. The V segment lost 4 bases and the J segment 1 base; nucleotides outside the gene matches: 3. From germline, CDR1 is SGHRS and CDR2 YFSETQ. This CDR3 contains 15 residues. The chain's CDR3 is CASSTTSGSSYEQYF. The CDR3 DNA sequence: TGCGCCAGCAGCACGACTAGCGGGAGTTCCTACGAGCAGTACTTC. Drawing the rest from reference TRBV5-1 and TRBJ2-7, the complete variable domain is KAGVTQTPRYLIKTRGQQVTLSCSPISGHRSVSWYQQTPGQGLQFLFEYFSETQRNKGNFPGRFSGRQFSNSRSEMNVSTLELGDSALYLCASSTTSGSSYEQYFGPGTRLTVT.

This chain joins TRBV5-4 and TRBJ2-7; possibly TRBD1 for D (6 bases). Germline V CDR1 and CDR2: SGHNT, YYREEE (reference sequence). V was clipped by 1 base and J by 3 bases, with 11 bases between them. The CDR3 covers 14 residues. CDR3 amino acids: CASSLRGQIYEQYF. DNA of the CDR3: TGTGCCAGCAGCTTGCGGGGACAAATCTACGAGCAGTACTTC.

The J gene is TRBJ2-1, the V gene TRBV28; TRBD2 matches at 16 bases. Per the germline V gene, CDR1 is MDHEN and CDR2 is SYDVKM. There are 19 residues in the CDR3. V dropped 5 bases and J dropped 5; count of bases not matched to a gene: 12. The CDR3 DNA reads as TGTGCCAGCAGTCCCGGGACTAGCGGGAGGGCGCCGGGGGACAATGAGCAGTTCTTC. Its translation is CASSPGTSGRAPGDNEQFF. The full variable domain, with the rest looked up from reference TRBV28 and TRBJ2-1, is DVKVTQSSRYLVKRTGEKVFLECVQDMDHENMFWYRQDPGLGLRLIYFSYDVKMKEKGDIPEGYSVSREKKERFSLILESASTNQTSMYLCASSPGTSGRAPGDNEQFFGPGTRLTVL.

V gene TRBV5-5 combines with J gene TRBJ2-1; TRBD1 matches at 8 bases. V gave up 6 bases and J gave up 0 bases; unmatched junction bases: 2. Germline CDR1 and CDR2: SGHKS and YYEKEE (reference sequence). There are 14 residues in the CDR3. The CDR3 spells CASNQGASYNEQFF. The DNA of the CDR3 is TGTGCCAGCAACCAGGGGGCCTCCTACAATGAGCAGTTCTTC.

This clone turned up a few times. V gene TRBV6-4 combines with J gene TRBJ2-1, with 9 bases matching TRBD1. Germline V gene sequence: CDR1 MRHNA, CDR2 SNTAGT. After removal of 2 bases from V and 4 bases from J, the junction contained 0 bases not matched to a gene. This CDR3 comprises 14 residues. The DNA for the CDR3 is TGTGCCAGCAGTGACGGACAGGGGTACAATGAGCAGTTCTTC. It specifies CASSDGQGYNEQFF.

The rearrangement links TRBV5-1 to TRBJ1-1; D unclear. The germline gives CDR1 SGHRS, CDR2 YFSETQ. This CDR3 region has 13 residues. V dropped 0 bases and J dropped 1 base, with 4 bases sitting between them. The CDR3, as DNA: TGCGCCAGCAGCTTGGACGCGAACACTGAAGCTTTCTTT. Translated, it gives CASSLDANTEAFF.

V usage is TRBV2 and J usage is TRBJ2-3; unclear D gene. Trimming removed 1 base from V and 6 bases from J, with 11 bases in between. This CDR3 is built from 14 residues. Germline V gene sequence: CDR1 SNHLY, CDR2 FYNNEI. CDR3 loop: CASSEVGPTDTQYF. CDR3 coding DNA: TGTGCCAGCAGTGAAGTCGGCCCCACGGATACGCAGTATTTT.

The chain links TRBV7-3 to TRBJ2-1; the match to TRBD2 covers 9 bases. This CDR3 comprises 16 residues. Losses at the gene ends were 6 bases for V and 4 bases for J; bases not matched to a gene: 10. Germline lookup yields CDR1 SGHTA and CDR2 FQGTGA. The CDR3 protein is CASSRGGTSLYNEQFF. Written as DNA, the CDR3 is TGTGCCAGCAGTCGGGGTGGGACTAGCCTTTACAATGAGCAGTTCTTC.

The CDR3 region is CASSANRGNNSPLHF. CDR3 DNA sequence: TGTGCCAGCAGTGCCAACAGGGGGAATAATTCACCCCTCCACTTT. The chain carries TRBV2 and TRBJ1-6, with 8 bases matching TRBD1. The CDR3 sequence is 15 residues long. Unmatched junction bases numbered 4, after V lost 4 bases and J lost 5 bases. Germline V gene sequence: CDR1 SNHLY, CDR2 FYNNEI. The whole variable domain, filled in from reference TRBV2 and TRBJ1-6, reads EPEVTQTPSHQVTQMGQEVILRCVPISNHLYFYWYRQILGQKVEFLVSFYNNEISEKSEIFDDQFSVERPDGSNFTLKIRSTKLEDSAMYFCASSANRGNNSPLHFGNGTRLTVT.

CDR3 bases: TGTGCCAGCAGTGAACCCCGGGAGCTGTTTTTT. This encodes CASSEPRELFF. The rearrangement links TRBV2 to TRBJ2-2; D is undetermined. This CDR3 comprises 11 residues. The V end lost 2 bases, the J end lost 9 bases, and 4 bases lay between the germline ends. Germline-derived CDR1 and CDR2 are SNHLY and FYNNEI.

V gene TRBV6-5 combines with J gene TRBJ1-1; perhaps TRBD1 as D (5 bases). This CDR3 has 16 amino acids. Trimming pared 2 bases from V and 5 bases from J, leaving 18 bases between. Germline CDR1 and CDR2: MNHEY and SVGAGI. Here the CDR3 reads CASSYEVFGGKTEAFF. Written as DNA, the CDR3 is TGTGCCAGCAGTTACGAAGTTTTCGGGGGGAAGACTGAAGCTTTCTTT.

This chain links TRBV30 with TRBJ1-2; the D is unclear. The CDR3 runs 15 residues. V lost 0 bases and J lost 1, with 12 bases in between. Germline V gene data show CDR1 as GTSNPN and CDR2 as SVGIG (reference sequence). CDR3: CAWSVRSEGNYGYTF. The CDR3 nucleotides read TGTGCCTGGAGTGTAAGGAGCGAGGGTAACTATGGCTACACCTTC.

The V call is TRBV28, the J call TRBJ1-1; possible D gene TRBD1, 5 bases. Trimming pared 1 base from V and 2 bases from J, leaving 8 bases between. Germline CDR1 MDHEN, CDR2 SYDVKM. This CDR3 is 14 amino acids long. The CDR3 loop is CASSLSRTNTEAFF. CDR3 in DNA: TGTGCCAGCAGTTTATCACGGACAAACACTGAAGCTTTCTTT.

The J gene is TRBJ2-1, the V gene TRBV6-5, with D possibly being TRBD2 (5 bases). V was pared by 5 bases and J by 3 bases, with 14 bases between. This CDR3 has 15 residues. Germline values: CDR1 MNHEY, CDR2 SVGAGI. CDR3 in amino acids: CASSPPPTIYNEQFF. CDR3 bases: TGTGCCAGCAGTCCTCCCCCGACTATCTACAATGAGCAGTTCTTC.

This clone is a singleton in its sample. J is TRBJ2-2 and V is TRBV4-1; unclear D gene. The CDR3 totals 13 residues. V shed 3 bases and J shed 5 bases, with 7 bases lying between them. CDR1 MGHRA and CDR2 YSYEKL come from the germline V gene. The CDR3 loop reads CASSQEWTGELFF. CDR3 in DNA: TGCGCCAGCAGCCAGGAATGGACCGGGGAGCTGTTTTTT.

The gene calls are TRBV19 and TRBJ1-2, with D possibly TRBD1 on 6 matching bases. The CDR3 sequence is 13 residues long. Germline V gene lookup returns CDR1 LNHDA and CDR2 SQIVND (reference sequence). Between the trimmed V and J ends, which lost 7 bases and 3 bases, there was a span of 12 bases. The DNA of the CDR3 is TGTGCCAGTATTATGACAGGACACTATGGCTACACCTTC. It encodes CASIMTGHYGYTF.

The rearrangement joins TRBV19 to TRBJ1-5; no clear D. Germline values: CDR1 LNHDA, CDR2 SQIVND (reference sequence). The CDR3 covers 14 residues. Trimming pared 6 bases from V and 3 bases from J, leaving 12 bases between. This CDR3 reads CASRKGTANQPQHF. CDR3 sequence (DNA): TGTGCCAGTAGAAAGGGTACAGCCAATCAGCCCCAGCATTTT.

This rearrangement joins TRBV2 to TRBJ2-1; either TRBD1 or TRBD2 may supply D (5 bases each). CDR1 SNHLY and CDR2 FYNNEI come from the germline V gene. Trimming left V 8 bases short and J 1 base short, with 9 bases between. The CDR3 contains 13 residues. In DNA, the CDR3 is TGTGCCAGCCGGGACGGTTCCTACAATGAGCAGTTCTTC. Translation gives CASRDGSYNEQFF.

The rearrangement joins TRBV30 to TRBJ1-1, with D perhaps matching TRBD1 (5 bases). CDR1 and CDR2 (germline): GTSNPN, SVGIG (reference sequence). CDR3 length: 11 amino acids. The V end was cut by 3 bases, the J end by 9 bases, with 11 bases between. As DNA, the CDR3 is TGTGCCTGGAGCGTGGGGGATAAAGCTTTCTTT. Protein: CAWSVGDKAFF.

This clone turned up a few times. The chain uses TRBV6-1 and TRBJ2-7, with D unclear. V lost 2 bases and J 3 bases, leaving 14 bases between the germline ends. In germline, CDR1 is MNHNS, CDR2 SASEGT. The CDR3 is 15 residues long. The CDR3 DNA is TGTGCCAGCAGTGAATCACCATCCTCGGGCTACGAGCAGTACTTC. Translated: CASSESPSSGYEQYF.

The chain couples TRBV7-8 to TRBJ1-1; D not certain. This CDR3 contains 14 residues. Trimming stripped 5 bases from V and 8 bases from J, with 18 bases between. CDR1 SGHVS and CDR2 FQNEAQ come from the germline V gene. The CDR3 nucleotides read TGTGCCAGCAGCCCAGGTGGAGGGAGGGCGGAAGCTTTCTTT. It codes for CASSPGGGRAEAFF.